A single sample gave rise to the 15 T cell receptor beta chains below, sequenced in a study of response to subunit inactivated influenza vaccine (dated by TCRdb to the late 2010s). Library preparation employed RT-PCR. The data were produced on an Illumina HiSeq 2500. Using fastp at Q25 and MiXCR, TCRdb reprocessed the public reads and kept productive beta chains. Merged by CDR3 protein, the rows form single entries marked with the most common genes and DNA. Present in this sample are hundreds of thousands of distinct CDR3 sequences, approximately 10% of which were seen just once. The top ten clones comprise more than 8.5% of the sample. Sequenced material: PBMCs from blood, taken on the day of vaccination. These receptors all stem from a man aged 50 to 59 who received an inactivated influenza vaccine. Donor details come from another sample of the same person, matched by shared clones.

This clonotype was found many times. This chain uses TRBV10-3 with TRBJ1-5; tentatively, D is TRBD1 (6 bases). In germline, CDR1 is ENHRY, CDR2 SYGVKD. V dropped 5 bases and J dropped 5 bases, with 10 bases sitting between them. This CDR3 is built from 13 residues. As DNA, the CDR3 is TGTGCCATCAGTCGGGACACCGATCAGCCCCAGCATTTT. Protein product: CAISRDTDQPQHF.

Note on this clonotype: It may be a read error: a sequence one base away is much more abundant. This chain links TRBV5-1 with TRBJ2-1; a possible D gene is TRBD1 (5 bases). Trimming shortened V by 0 bases and J by 2 bases, and 6 bases separated the two germline ends. There are 14 residues in the CDR3. CDR1 is SGHRS, CDR2 YFSETQ, per germline. In nucleotides, the CDR3 is TGCGCCAGCAGCTTGGGACAGCCCTACAATGAGCAGTTCTTC. It translates to CASSLGQPYNEQFF.

This clonotype was seen a few times. This chain joins TRBV20-1 and TRBJ1-6; no definite D call. The V gene's germline CDR1 is DFQATT and CDR2 SNEGSKA (reference sequence). V was pared by 3 bases and J by 7 bases, with 13 bases between. This CDR3 comprises 14 residues. The CDR3 region is CSARNRGYNSPLHF. CDR3 nucleotide sequence: TGCAGTGCTAGGAACCGAGGGTACAATTCACCCCTCCACTTT.

This sequence joins TRBV3-1 and TRBJ2-1; 11 bases are shared with TRBD2. This CDR3 contains 18 residues. CDR1 is LGHDT, CDR2 YNNKEL, per germline (reference sequence). Trimming took 0 bases from V and 2 from J; bases not matched to a gene: 6. The CDR3 DNA reads as TGTGCCAGCAGCCAAGATCTGACTAGCGGGATAACCTACAATGAGCAGTTCTTC. This gives the protein CASSQDLTSGITYNEQFF.

This chain links TRBV7-9 with TRBJ2-5, with 9 bases that match TRBD2. V gave up 1 base and J gave up 5 bases; unmatched junction bases: 2. The germline CDR1 and CDR2 sequences are SEHNR and FQNEAQ (reference sequence). The CDR3 is 14 amino acids. The CDR3 DNA is TGTGCCAGCAGCTTAGTAACTAGCGGGGAGACCCAGTACTTC. This translates into CASSLVTSGETQYF.

The rearrangement uses TRBV7-2 and TRBJ2-1, with 8 positions matching TRBD2. Germline CDR1 SGHTA, CDR2 FQGNSA. The V and J ends lost 7 bases and 2 bases, in that order; junction bases with no gene match: 4. The CDR3 extends over 14 amino acids. CDR3 loop: CASILGLAYNEQFF. The CDR3 DNA reads TGTGCCAGCATCCTGGGACTAGCCTACAATGAGCAGTTCTTC.

The V gene is TRBV7-2, the J gene TRBJ1-2; 8 nucleotides match TRBD1. This CDR3 is 15 amino acids long. Germline CDR1 and CDR2: SGHTA and FQGNSA. The V gene end was trimmed by 1 base and the J gene end by 6 bases; junction bases not matched to a gene: 7. The CDR3 protein is CASSLGTGSFDGYTF. The CDR3 DNA is TGTGCCAGCAGCTTAGGGACAGGGAGTTTCGATGGCTACACCTTC.

The sample holds many counts of this clonotype. The gene calls are TRBV5-1 and TRBJ2-1, with 10 bases that match TRBD2. Germline V gene lookup returns CDR1 SGHRS and CDR2 YFSETQ. V lost 4 bases to trimming and J lost 10 bases; unmatched junction nucleotides: 8. This CDR3 region has 14 residues. The CDR3 here is CASSRLAGGREQFF. In DNA form, the CDR3 reads TGCGCCAGCAGCAGATTAGCGGGGGGCAGGGAGCAGTTCTTC.

The rearrangement links TRBV20-1 to TRBJ1-1, with TRBD1 identical over 8 bases. This CDR3 comprises 14 residues. Germline V gene data show CDR1 as DFQATT and CDR2 as SNEGSKA (reference sequence). Trimming took 6 bases from V and 1 from J; bases not matched to a gene: 7. The CDR3 protein is CSAPRTGGNTEAFF. DNA of the CDR3: TGCAGTGCACCCCGAACAGGGGGGAACACTGAAGCTTTCTTT.

This clonotype was detected many times. The V and J genes are TRBV5-1 and TRBJ1-6, with D possibly matching TRBD1 (6 bases). The V and J ends lost 5 bases and 6 bases respectively, with 15 bases between them. The CDR3 is 15 amino acids. CDR1 and CDR2 (germline): SGHRS, YFSETQ. In nucleotides, the CDR3 is TGCGCCAGCAGAGAGGGGACACCGGCTAATTCACCCCTCCACTTT. The encoded protein is CASREGTPANSPLHF.

The chain is built from TRBV4-2 and TRBJ1-1, with no clear D. Germline CDR1 reads LGHNA; CDR2 reads YNFKEQ. V lost 0 bases, J lost 1 base, and 6 bases lay in between. The CDR3 length is 14 residues. CDR3 sequence: CASSQDPRNTEAFF. The CDR3 DNA follows: TGTGCCAGCAGCCAAGATCCCAGGAACACTGAAGCTTTCTTT.

The chain uses TRBV29-1 and TRBJ1-1, with TRBD1 matching 8 bases. The CDR3 is 12 amino acids. V lost 4 bases and J lost 4; bases outside the gene matches: 2. Per germline, CDR1 SQVTM and CDR2 ANQGSEA. In DNA form, the CDR3 reads TGCAGCGTTGGACAGGGGTCCACTGAAGCTTTCTTT. The encoded protein is CSVGQGSTEAFF.

The chain joins TRBV20-1 to TRBJ2-7; no firm D call. This CDR3 has 13 amino acids. V dropped 0 bases and J dropped 3 bases, with 9 bases sitting between them. CDR1 is DFQATT, CDR2 SNEGSKA, per germline (reference sequence). Here the CDR3 reads CSARDLGDYEQYF. The CDR3 DNA follows: TGCAGTGCTAGAGATTTAGGAGACTACGAGCAGTACTTC.

This clonotype showed up just a few times. This chain joins TRBV12-3 or TRBV12-4 and TRBJ2-7; D may match TRBD1 or TRBD2 (6 bases each). The CDR3 is 14 residues long. The V end lost 6 bases, the J end lost 5 bases, and 17 bases lay between the germline ends. CDR3 region: CASRVGGSGNEQYF. The CDR3 DNA is TGTGCCAGCAGGGTGGGGGGCTCGGGGAACGAGCAGTACTTC.

This clonotype appeared a few times. The chain couples TRBV21-1 to TRBJ2-1; the DNA was not compared with TRBD2, the D call given in the table. TRBV21-1 is an annotated pseudogene. This CDR3 spans 18 amino acids. The CDR3 protein is CASSKMGLAGGIINEQFF. CDR3 DNA sequence: TGTGCCAGCAGCAAAATGGGCCTAGCGGGGGGCATAATCAATGAGCAGTTCTTC.